The sequence of this T cell receptor (beta chain) was determined in a study of identical twins. Overall study results and limits: Analyses of zero insertions could be partly confounded by invariant MAIT and iNKT cells. Whereas memory repertoires showed no such difference, abundant cord blood beta clonotypes carried fewer insertions. The models systematically underestimated how much out-of-frame TCR alpha was shared in monozygotic twins.

This clonotype appeared a few times. Its antigen is currently unknown. TCRdb used MiXCR to reprocess the 5' RACE reads, holding one entry per CDR3 protein. This table holds around 1.7 million distinct CDR3 sequences, 32% found once. Germline loops: CDR1 MDHEN, CDR2 SYDVKM. V was clipped by 7 bases and J by 8 bases, with 17 bases between them. This CDR3 is built from 13 residues. The sample was cord blood. The clonotype originates from a newborn girl in good health. This rearrangement joins TRBV28 to TRBJ1-1; no definite D call. The chain's CDR3 is CASTHRGEREAFF. The CDR3 DNA sequence: TGTGCCAGCACTCACCGTGGGGAAAGGGAAGCTTTCTTT.